The 23 T cell receptor beta chains below come from one sample, sequenced in a study of control samples from healthy donors and cancer patients. Produced via immunoSEQ multiplex PCR; TCRdb's table is partial and in-frame only. The data show fewer than 200,000 clones, roughly 95% seen once. The sample consisted of blood. These receptors were obtained from a woman aged 25-40 years in good health.

This clone was counted a single time. This chain's CDR3 is CAWSVTRYTGELFF. The CDR3 nucleotides are TGTGCCTGGAGTGTAACTAGATACACCGGGGAGCTGTTTTTT. The chain has TRBV30 and TRBJ2-2; tentatively, D is TRBD2 (5 bases). Germline V gives CDR1 GTSNPN, CDR2 SVGIG (reference sequence). Trimming removed 0 bases at V and 3 bases at J, with 8 bases between. The CDR3 contains 14 residues.

The chain recombines TRBV19 with TRBJ2-3; 8 bases match TRBD2. Germline CDR1 and CDR2: LNHDA and SQIVND (reference sequence). CDR3 length equals 16 residues. V trimming: 6 bases; J trimming: 0 bases; junction bases outside the gene matches: 8. The CDR3 sequence: CASSSRLASSTDTQYF. The CDR3, as DNA: TGTGCCAGTAGCAGTAGACTAGCGTCTAGCACAGATACGCAGTATTTT.

The chain has TRBV2 and TRBJ1-5; D gene ambiguous. Trimming stripped 4 bases from V and 9 bases from J, with 7 bases between. Germline V gene data show CDR1 as SNHLY and CDR2 as FYNNEI. The CDR3 covers 11 residues. As DNA, the CDR3 is TGTGCCAGCAGTGCCTGGGGGCCCCAGCATTTT. This translates into CASSAWGPQHF.

J is TRBJ2-7 and V is TRBV9; D is unresolved. Deletions cut 4 bases from V and 5 bases from J, with 16 bases between. Per germline, CDR1 SGDLS and CDR2 YYNGEE. CDR3 size: 14 residues. CDR3 bases: TGTGCCAGCAGCCCAAGGCACGGCCAGCACGAGCAGTACTTC. Protein: CASSPRHGQHEQYF.

This clone was observed a few times. The chain has TRBV18 and TRBJ2-1; TRBD1 matches 9 bases. This CDR3 comprises 14 residues. CDR1 and CDR2 from the germline V gene are KGHSH and LQKENI. The trim removed 4 bases at V and 6 bases at J, leaving 4 bases unmatched. Here the CDR3 reads CASSLGQGPNEQFF. The CDR3 DNA sequence: TGTGCCAGCTCACTTGGACAGGGGCCCAATGAGCAGTTCTTC.

The J gene is TRBJ2-2, the V gene TRBV7-2; possibly TRBD2 for D (6 bases). The V gene lost 3 bases and the J gene lost 5 bases, with 13 bases spanning the gap. In germline, CDR1 is SGHTA, CDR2 FQGNSA. The CDR3 is made up of 15 amino acids. The CDR3 nucleotides read TGTGCCAGCAGCTTGGGAGGAGTGAGAACCGGGGAGCTGTTTTTT. Translation gives CASSLGGVRTGELFF.

The chain carries TRBV19 and TRBJ1-4; 8 bases line up with TRBD1. Germline V gives CDR1 LNHDA, CDR2 SQIVND (reference sequence). The J segment lost 8 bases and the V segment lost 5 bases, leaving 10 bases of the junction unmatched. This CDR3 contains 15 residues. This CDR3 is CASSRSQGAGEKLFF. CDR3 in DNA: TGTGCCAGTAGTCGGTCTCAGGGGGCTGGGGAAAAACTGTTTTTT.

The CDR3 here is CASSYFVGGANTEAFF. The CDR3 DNA reads as TGTGCCAGCAGTTACTTCGTGGGGGGCGCGAACACTGAAGCTTTCTTT. This chain links TRBV6-5 with TRBJ1-1, with D perhaps TRBD1 (6 bases). Germline-derived CDR1 and CDR2 are MNHEY and SVGAGI. The CDR3 extends over 16 amino acids. With 1 base removed from V and 1 base from J, the gap between germline ends came to 13 bases.

The J gene is TRBJ1-5, the V gene TRBV6-1; D gene unclear. CDR1 and CDR2 from the germline V gene are MNHNS and SASEGT. V shed 1 base and J shed 3 bases, with 7 bases lying between them. The CDR3 extends over 14 amino acids. CDR3 sequence (DNA): TGTGCCAGCAGTGAAGGGGAAGCCAATCAGCCCCAGCATTTT. It translates to CASSEGEANQPQHF.

In DNA form, the CDR3 reads TGTGCCAGCAGCTTACGACTAGCAGTCAGGGATGAGCAGTTCTTC. It translates to CASSLRLAVRDEQFF. The chain couples TRBV11-2 to TRBJ2-1; TRBD2 matches 7 bases. After removal of 2 bases from V and 8 bases from J, the junction contained 9 bases not matched to a gene. CDR1 is SGHAT, CDR2 FQNNGV, per germline. The CDR3 length is 15 residues. The complete variable domain, with remaining parts taken from reference TRBV11-2 and TRBJ2-1, reads EAGVAQSPRYKIIEKRQSVAFWCNPISGHATLYWYQQILGQGPKLLIQFQNNGVVDDSQLPKDRFSAERLKGVDSTLKIQPAKLEDSAVYLCASSLRLAVRDEQFFGPGTRLTVL.

The chain combines TRBV13 with TRBJ2-7, with 7 bases aligning to TRBD1. CDR3 length equals 14 residues. J lost 7 bases, V lost 4 bases, and 10 bases had no gene match. The germline gives CDR1 PRHDT, CDR2 FYEKMQ (reference sequence). CDR3: CASSSSGQALEQYF. In nucleotides, the CDR3 is TGTGCCAGCAGCTCCTCCGGACAGGCTCTTGAGCAGTACTTC.

The chain joins TRBV4-2 to TRBJ1-2; D call uncertain. The CDR3 length is 14 residues. Germline CDR1 is LGHNA and CDR2 is YNFKEQ. V shed 0 bases and J shed 4 bases, with 9 bases lying between them. CDR3 region: CASSQDYRPYGYTF. In DNA form, the CDR3 reads TGTGCCAGCAGCCAAGACTACAGACCCTATGGCTACACCTTC.

The chain is built from TRBV7-9 and TRBJ1-1; D ambiguous. This CDR3 is 14 amino acids long. The germline V gene encodes CDR1 SEHNR and CDR2 FQNEAQ (reference sequence). Trimming shortened V by 2 bases and J by 3 bases, and 10 bases separated the two germline ends. The CDR3 DNA follows: TGTGCCAGCAGCTTACCGGGGAGGGACACTGAAGCTTTCTTT. This codes for CASSLPGRDTEAFF.

This clone is a singleton in its sample. The rearrangement uses TRBV7-9 and TRBJ1-4, with 11 nucleotides matching TRBD1. CDR3 length: 17 amino acids. Germline loops: CDR1 SEHNR, CDR2 FQNEAQ (reference sequence). The trim removed 3 bases at V and 7 bases at J, leaving 10 bases unmatched. The CDR3 spells CASSLDRGLRPGEKLFF. The DNA of the CDR3 is TGTGCCAGCAGCTTGGACAGGGGGCTTCGTCCGGGTGAAAAACTGTTTTTT.

The rearrangement joins TRBV9 to TRBJ1-1; D is unclear. CDR1 and CDR2 (germline): SGDLS, YYNGEE. V lost 4 bases, J lost 3 bases, and 13 bases lay in between. The CDR3 totals 14 residues. CDR3 amino acids: CASSPRAWDTEAFF. For the CDR3, the DNA is TGTGCCAGCAGCCCACGGGCCTGGGACACTGAAGCTTTCTTT.

The J gene is TRBJ1-5, the V gene TRBV28; 8 bases are shared with TRBD1. Looked up from germline, CDR1 is MDHEN and CDR2 is SYDVKM. The V gene end was trimmed by 5 bases and the J gene end by 5 bases; junction bases not matched to a gene: 11. This CDR3 region has 16 residues. For the CDR3, the DNA is TGTGCCAGCAGTCCGGTCAAGACAGGGGCCCATCAGCCCCAGCATTTT. Protein product: CASSPVKTGAHQPQHF.

This chain links TRBV19 with TRBJ2-2; a weak D match, TRBD1 (5 bases). Germline CDR1 LNHDA, CDR2 SQIVND (reference sequence). Between the trimmed V and J ends, which lost 5 bases and 3 bases, there was a span of 19 bases. The CDR3 extends over 17 amino acids. CDR3 coding DNA: TGTGCCAGTAGTCGCCTGATTGATGACAGATACACCGGGGAGCTGTTTTTT. As protein: CASSRLIDDRYTGELFF.

The V call is TRBV3-1 (or the pseudogene TRBV3-2), the J call TRBJ1-2, with D maybe TRBD1 (5 bases). Looked up from germline, CDR1 is LGHDT and CDR2 is YNNKEL (reference sequence). The CDR3 consists of 15 residues. Trimming stripped 2 bases from V and 7 bases from J, with 17 bases between. This CDR3 is CASSQLAGWDGGYTF. DNA for the CDR3: TGTGCCAGCAGCCAACTGGCAGGGTGGGACGGTGGCTACACCTTC.

This sequence joins TRBV2 and TRBJ1-5; D remains ambiguous. Germline loops: CDR1 SNHLY, CDR2 FYNNEI. This CDR3 is 13 amino acids long. Trimming pared 9 bases from V and 6 bases from J, leaving 15 bases between. Here the CDR3 reads CASLREPFQPQHF. For the CDR3, the DNA is TGTGCCAGTCTCCGGGAACCCTTTCAGCCCCAGCATTTT. Using reference TRBV2 and TRBJ1-5 for the parts outside the CDR3, the full variable domain is EPEVTQTPSHQVTQMGQEVILRCVPISNHLYFYWYRQILGQKVEFLVSFYNNEISEKSEIFDDQFSVERPDGSNFTLKIRSTKLEDSAMYFCASLREPFQPQHFGDGTRLSIL.

The genes are TRBV27 and TRBJ1-1; D may be TRBD1 (6 bases). Germline-derived CDR1 and CDR2 are MNHEY and SMNVEV (reference sequence). The CDR3 length is 12 residues. The V end lost 3 bases, the J end lost 10 bases, and 12 bases lay between the germline ends. As DNA, the CDR3 is TGTGCCAGCAGTTTGGTCGGGGGGCGAGCTTTCTTT. Its protein is CASSLVGGRAFF.

This clone was seen only once. This sample also contains other DNA sequences that code for the same CDR3. The chain is built from TRBV4-1 and TRBJ2-7, with D hard to call. V dropped 4 bases and J dropped 3 bases, with 16 bases sitting between them. The CDR3 extends over 15 amino acids. Germline loops: CDR1 MGHRA, CDR2 YSYEKL. The CDR3 sequence: CASSPSERGIYEQYF. Here the CDR3 DNA reads TGCGCCAGCAGCCCAAGCGAGCGAGGTATCTACGAGCAGTACTTC.

The chain employs TRBV28 and TRBJ1-5, with TRBD1 as a possible D gene (6 bases). Trimming pared 5 bases from V and 5 bases from J, leaving 19 bases between. Germline lookup yields CDR1 MDHEN and CDR2 SYDVKM. The CDR3 consists of 16 residues. The CDR3 DNA reads TGTGCCAGCAGTGGGAGGGGGTACCGGCATCATCAGCCCCAGCATTTT. Translated: CASSGRGYRHHQPQHF.

Remarks on this clone: The identical CDR3 is also encoded by other nucleotide sequences in the sample. The rearrangement links TRBV12-3 or TRBV12-4 to TRBJ2-3; D uncertain. This CDR3 has 11 residues. The V end lost 3 bases, the J end lost 6 bases, and 4 bases lay between the germline ends. The CDR3 region is CASSLGDTQYF. The CDR3, as DNA: TGTGCCAGCAGTTTGGGGGATACGCAGTATTTT.